The 10 T cell receptor beta chains given below trace back to one sample, sequenced in a study of shared clonotypes between healthy human individuals. Assay used: immunoSEQ multiplex PCR; TCRdb lists only in-frame clones, some missing. The repertoire includes some 2.4 million clones, 90% to 95% of them detected once, and around 0.37% sits in the top ten. Sequencing used naive CD4+ T cells from PBMCs. Described subset: CD45RA+ positively selected. These TCRs come from a man aged 18 to 30 in good health. Some clones in this sample may be carry-over from other donors' samples.

The V and J genes are TRBV7-2 and TRBJ2-1; D not resolved. The germline V gene encodes CDR1 SGHTA and CDR2 FQGNSA. Trimming removed 1 base at V and 10 bases at J, with 11 bases between. The CDR3 has 13 amino acids. The CDR3 region has the DNA TGTGCCAGCAGCTTAGGGCCAGATCAGGAGCAGTTCTTC. It translates to CASSLGPDQEQFF.

The genes are TRBV6-1 and TRBJ1-1, with D possibly being TRBD1 (5 bases). This CDR3 contains 12 residues. The V and J ends lost 9 bases and 7 bases respectively, with 15 bases between them. Germline assignment: CDR1 MNHNS and CDR2 SASEGT. The CDR3 loop reads CASTGRAGEAFF. The CDR3 DNA sequence: TGTGCCAGTACAGGTCGTGCTGGTGAAGCTTTCTTT.

The chain joins TRBV5-4 to TRBJ2-1; 12 bases map to TRBD1. CDR1 is SGHNT and CDR2 is YYREEE in the germline V gene (reference sequence). CDR3 size: 16 residues. The junction had 6 bases not matched to a gene; V was cut back by 0 bases and J by 8 bases. In nucleotides, the CDR3 is TGTGCCAGCAGCTTGGGGGACAGGGGGCTCCGGGATGAGCAGTTCTTC. Encoded protein: CASSLGDRGLRDEQFF. Full variable domain (missing parts from reference TRBV5-4 and TRBJ2-1): ETGVTQSPTHLIKTRGQQVTLRCSSQSGHNTVSWYQQALGQGPQFIFQYYREEENGRGNFPPRFSGLQFPNYSSELNVNALELDDSALYLCASSLGDRGLRDEQFFGPGTRLTVL.

The chain links TRBV28 to TRBJ1-5, with unresolved D. The V gene lost 11 bases and the J gene lost 6 bases, with 14 bases spanning the gap. This CDR3 has 12 residues. Per the germline V gene, CDR1 is MDHEN and CDR2 is SYDVKM. The CDR3 is CASAGSSQPQHF. The DNA of the CDR3 is TGTGCCTCGGCGGGTTCGAGTCAGCCCCAGCATTTT.

V is TRBV5-1 and J is TRBJ2-7, with 8 bases that match TRBD1. The germline CDR1 and CDR2 sequences are SGHRS and YFSETQ. Trimming cost V 1 base and J 6 bases; bases outside gene matches: 3. CDR3 size: 13 residues. CDR3 region: CASSLRTGTEQYF. The DNA of the CDR3 is TGCGCCAGCAGCTTGAGGACAGGGACCGAGCAGTACTTC.

The V gene is TRBV6-1, the J gene TRBJ2-7; D possibly matches TRBD1 or TRBD2 (5 bases each). V was cut by 4 bases and J by 1 base, with 14 bases left in between. The CDR3 totals 15 residues. CDR1 is MNHNS and CDR2 is SASEGT in the germline V gene. The CDR3 protein is CASSGGYRISYEQYF. The CDR3 nucleotides read TGTGCCAGCAGTGGGGGGTACAGGATTTCCTACGAGCAGTACTTC.

This sequence joins TRBV28 and TRBJ2-3; D is ambiguous. Trimming shortened V by 3 bases and J by 6 bases, and 19 bases separated the two germline ends. Germline CDR1 MDHEN, CDR2 SYDVKM. This CDR3 contains 16 residues. Written as DNA, the CDR3 is TGTGCCAGCAGTTTTAACCCGCCACCAAATCTCGATACGCAGTATTTT. Protein product: CASSFNPPPNLDTQYF.

The chain links TRBV28 to TRBJ1-4; 11 nucleotides align to TRBD1. J was trimmed by 5 bases and V by 10 bases; bases with no gene match: 9. Germline V CDR1 and CDR2: MDHEN, SYDVKM. The CDR3 runs to 15 residues. Here the CDR3 reads CATRGRDRGNEKLFF. The CDR3 DNA follows: TGTGCCACGCGAGGACGGGACAGGGGGAATGAAAAACTGTTTTTT.

V is TRBV12-2 and J is TRBJ2-7; the table assigns TRBD1, which was not confirmed against the DNA. TRBV12-2 is designated a pseudogene. The CDR3 totals 14 residues. CDR3 region: CASRLGGSSYEQYF. DNA of the CDR3: TGTGCAAGTCGCTTAGGTGGCAGCTCCTACGAGCAGTACTTC.

The chain combines TRBV5-1 with TRBJ1-1; D unresolved. CDR3 length: 14 amino acids. The V gene's germline CDR1 is SGHRS and CDR2 YFSETQ. Deletions cut 0 bases from V and 2 bases from J, with 8 bases between. Written as DNA, the CDR3 is TGCGCCAGCAGCTTGGCCCCTAGAAACACTGAAGCTTTCTTT. As protein: CASSLAPRNTEAFF.